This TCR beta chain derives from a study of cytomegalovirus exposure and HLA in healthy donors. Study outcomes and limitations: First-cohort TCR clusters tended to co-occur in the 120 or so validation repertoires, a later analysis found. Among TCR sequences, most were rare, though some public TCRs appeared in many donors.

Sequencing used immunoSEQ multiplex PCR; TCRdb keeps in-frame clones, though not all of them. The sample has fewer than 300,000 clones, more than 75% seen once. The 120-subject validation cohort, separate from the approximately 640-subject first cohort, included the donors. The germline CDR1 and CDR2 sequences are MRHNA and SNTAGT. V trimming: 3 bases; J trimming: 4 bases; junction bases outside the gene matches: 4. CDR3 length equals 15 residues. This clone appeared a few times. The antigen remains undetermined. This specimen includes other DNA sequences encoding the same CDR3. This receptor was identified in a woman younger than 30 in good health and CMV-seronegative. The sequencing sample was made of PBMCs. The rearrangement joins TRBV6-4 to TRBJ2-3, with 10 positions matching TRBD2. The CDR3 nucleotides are TGTGCCAGCAGTGAAGCGGGAGGGAGGGCAGATACGCAGTATTTT. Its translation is CASSEAGGRADTQYF.